The present entry profiles one T cell receptor beta chain with its context. The clone's antigen remains unknown. No much larger clone is present one base from it, and per-base qualities are unavailable. The sample belongs to a study of blood T cell repertoires in COVID-19 (dated by TCRdb to 2020 to 2021). Regarding the study in general: Samples from collaborators originated in the United States, Italy and Spain and spanned both the acute and convalescent phases of COVID-19. The prospective study material was composed of cDNA or gDNA derived from T cells, B-cell-depleted T cells, or PBMCs. Subjects who had been exposed to COVID-19, were actively infected with it, or had recovered from it provided the deeply sampled blood TCRbeta repertoires that made up the dataset. The repertoires were released in a freely available public database meant as a resource for research on the immune response to SARS-CoV-2. The samples were drawn from the first 160 participants of the ongoing ImmuneRACE study and from more than 1,000 subjects provided by 6 global collaborators. Nearly every sample came with metadata listing a de-identified subject ID, COVID-19 status, age in years and sex. HLA class I and class II types, where available, came from metadata supplied by the sample provider rather than from assay-based typing.

Summary of the overall study and its limitations: The quantity of clinical and demographic metadata differed by source and by participant and was supplied without curation.

The germline V gene (reference sequence) sets CDR1 to SGHNT and CDR2 to YYREEE. Including the terminal cysteine and phenylalanine, the CDR3 comprises 16 residues. Just the 48-base CDR3 DNA is kept, in frame starting at base 1. Trimming removed 3 bases from V and 1 base from J, leaving 16 bases between the germline ends. TCRbeta CDR3 regions were amplified from genomic DNA by means of the immunoSEQ Assay, a bias-controlled multiplex PCR. Per the authors' processing: Within the assay, amplification of reference gene primers was used to estimate how many nucleated cells each sample contained. Sequence reads were collapsed and filtered to measure the absolute abundance of every unique TCRbeta CDR3 rearrangement. For each sample, productive Simpson clonality was calculated by taking the square root of Simpson's diversity index across productive rearrangements. TCRdb re-hosts the immuneACCESS table, in-frame sequences only. Its copies lack some clones; in the studies checked, an unresolved V gene accounts for under half of them, and the cause for the rest is not known. That table is the source of V, J and clone size, and D and trimming were worked out from the DNA. The sample has around 26,000 clones on record, about 89% of them singletons. The ten largest clones add up to over 4.5% of the sample.

Whole blood was collected in K2EDTA tubes by collaborating institutions according to the institutions' own protocols. Collaborator samples were shipped for TCRbeta analysis as frozen whole blood, isolated PBMCs, or DNA extracted from either sample type. This TCR was sampled from a man aged 65 to 85 with active COVID-19. The sequencing input was peripheral blood. This chain is built from TRBV5-4 and TRBJ1-1; TRBD1 could be the D gene, as 5 bases match. The DNA sequence is as follows: TGTGCCAGCAGCTCGTCTGGGCGCGGGGCGAACACTGAAGCTTTCTTT. The translation is CASSSSGRGANTEAFF.